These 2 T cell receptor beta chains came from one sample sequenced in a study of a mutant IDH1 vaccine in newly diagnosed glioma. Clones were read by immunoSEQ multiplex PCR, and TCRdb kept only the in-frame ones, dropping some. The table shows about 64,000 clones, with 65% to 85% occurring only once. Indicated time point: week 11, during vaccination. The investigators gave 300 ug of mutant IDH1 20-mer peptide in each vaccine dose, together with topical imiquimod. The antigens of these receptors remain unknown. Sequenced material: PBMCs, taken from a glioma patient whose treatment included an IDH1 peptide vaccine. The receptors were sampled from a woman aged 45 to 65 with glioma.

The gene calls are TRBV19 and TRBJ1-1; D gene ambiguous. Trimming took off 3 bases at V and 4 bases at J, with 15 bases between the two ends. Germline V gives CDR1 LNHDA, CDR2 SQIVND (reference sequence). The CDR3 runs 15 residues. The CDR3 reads CASSICEGCGTEAFF. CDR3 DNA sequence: TGTGCCAGTAGTATTTGTGAGGGCTGTGGCACTGAAGCTTTCTTT.

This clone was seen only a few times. CDR3 coding DNA: TGTGCCAGCAGCCCCATCGACGGTCCAGGACAGCCGTTCTTC. As protein: CASSPIDGPGQPFF. The chain recombines TRBV11-2 with TRBJ2-1, with a possible D match to TRBD1 (6 bases). Trimming stripped 5 bases from V and 15 bases from J, with 23 bases between. The CDR3 totals 14 residues. Germline loops: CDR1 SGHAT, CDR2 FQNNGV.